Below, one T cell receptor beta chain is given with its context. Its antigen is as yet unknown. The naive CD8 subset, CD45RO-negative cells positively selected for CCR7, excluded terminally differentiated effector memory CD45RA+ cells. All donors qualified as healthy HIV-negative adults and had experienced no recent acute infections or vaccinations. This entry comes from a study of shared clonotypes between healthy human individuals. Study-level information: There were three CD4 naive, three CD4 memory, two CD8 naive and one CD8 memory plates per donor. Study-level points and caveats: Across a handful of donors, naive CD4 shared roughly 5.1%, naive CD8 around 4%, memory CD4 roughly 2.4%, memory CD8 more than 0.35%. Large depth notwithstanding, sorted-subset sequencing proved incomplete by rarefaction.

CDR1 MDHEN and CDR2 SYDVKM come from the germline V gene. The V end was cut by 2 bases, the J end by 6 bases, with 13 bases between. The CDR3 loop spans 14 amino acids. Here immunoSEQ multiplex PCR was the method, and the copy in TCRdb shows in-frame clones only, minus some. The profile shows about 1.9 million clones, about 93% of them singletons. The sequence was collected from a man aged 18 to 30 in good health. Some clones in this sample may be carry-over from other donors' samples. The V and J genes are TRBV28 and TRBJ1-1; D not resolved. The source material was naive CD8+ T cells from PBMCs. CDR3 amino acids: CASSLRGDVPEAFF. The CDR3 DNA reads TGTGCCAGCAGTTTAAGAGGTGACGTCCCTGAAGCTTTCTTT.